The 21 T cell receptor beta chains given below trace back to one sample, sequenced in a study of vaccination and CD4 T cells after COVID-19 (dated by TCRdb to between 2021 and 2023). The method was PCR. Sequencing took place on an Illumina iSeq 100. At the Johns Hopkins FTIC core, DNA from the cultured CD4+ T cells underwent TCR sequencing with the Oncomine TCR Beta short-read assay. TCRdb ran its own pipeline on the public reads, namely fastp trimming at Q25 and MiXCR clone calling, and kept in-frame beta chains. Rows merge per CDR3 protein into single entries with the most common DNA and genes. Counted in this sample were more than 20,000 distinct CDR3 sequences; about 40% of them appeared once. 7.2% of the sample lies in the top ten. Sample treatment or condition, as interpreted from the label and publication: approximately 10-day PBMC culture with coronavirus spike peptide pools or control peptides (ViraFEST assay).

For these receptors, no antigen is known. Sequencing was carried out using CD4+ T cells from blood, cultured in vitro. The receptors derive from a human donor who had recovered from COVID-19.

In its sample, this clonotype was seen once. V gene TRBV7-3 combines with J gene TRBJ2-5; TRBD2 might be the D (5 bases). Germline values: CDR1 SGHTA, CDR2 FQGTGA. V lost 8 bases to trimming and J lost 4 bases, with 11 bases between them. The CDR3 is 12 amino acids. This CDR3 is CASGLVGETQYF. In DNA, the CDR3 is TGTGCCAGCGGACTGGTGGGAGAGACCCAGTACTTC. Complete variable domain (other parts from reference TRBV7-3 and TRBJ2-5): GAGVSQTPSNKVTEKGKYVELRCDPISGHTALYWYRQSLGQGPEFLIYFQGTGAADDSGLPNDRFFAVRPEGSVSTLKIQRTERGDSAVYLCASGLVGETQYFGPGTRLLVL.

The genes are TRBV6-5 and TRBJ2-5, with 10 bases aligning to TRBD2. The CDR3 consists of 18 residues. V shed 0 bases, J shed 5 bases, and the junction held 12 bases outside the gene matches. Germline CDR1 reads MNHEY; CDR2 reads SVGAGI. The CDR3 region is CASSYSRAAGGPQETQYF. CDR3 bases: TGTGCCAGCAGTTACTCGAGGGCAGCGGGAGGGCCCCAGGAGACCCAGTACTTC.

The V gene is TRBV7-9, the J gene TRBJ1-5; maybe TRBD1 (5 bases). Germline assignment: CDR1 SEHNR and CDR2 FQNEAQ (reference sequence). This CDR3 is built from 14 residues. V was shortened by 5 bases and J by 0 bases, with 8 bases between the two germline ends. The CDR3 DNA reads TGTGCCAGCAGCACCAGGGATAGCAATCAGCCCCAGCATTTT. Translated: CASSTRDSNQPQHF.

CDR3 sequence: CASSSGTSVTYEQYF. CDR3 coding DNA: TGTGCCAGCAGCTCCGGGACTAGTGTAACCTACGAGCAGTACTTC. The chain links TRBV5-4 to TRBJ2-7; 8 bases line up with TRBD2. The CDR3 is made up of 15 amino acids. The ends lost 3 bases at V and 2 bases at J; junction bases unmatched: 7. Germline V lookup: CDR1 SGHNT, CDR2 YYREEE (reference sequence).

This clonotype was picked up a small number of times. The genes are TRBV7-8 and TRBJ2-3; D assignment may be TRBD1 or TRBD2 (5 bases each). This CDR3 spans 16 amino acids. V lost 5 bases and J 0 bases, leaving 15 bases between the germline ends. Germline V gene data show CDR1 as SGHVS and CDR2 as FQNEAQ. The CDR3 protein is CASSTPTGTSTDTQYF. CDR3 DNA sequence: TGTGCCAGCAGCACCCCGACCGGGACCAGCACAGATACGCAGTATTTT.

The DNA of the CDR3 is TGTGCCACCAGTGATGGCGGGACAGGGGATTATGGCTACACCTTC. It specifies CATSDGGTGDYGYTF. The rearrangement links TRBV24-1 to TRBJ1-2; 10 bases agree with TRBD1. From germline, CDR1 is KGHDR and CDR2 SFDVKD. This CDR3 has 15 amino acids. V trimming: 3 bases; J trimming: 5 bases; junction bases outside the gene matches: 5.

This chain joins TRBV7-9 and TRBJ2-7, with TRBD1 identical over 10 bases. CDR1 is SEHNR and CDR2 is FQNEAQ in the germline V gene (reference sequence). J gave up 0 bases and V 5 bases, and 7 bases lay outside the gene matches. The CDR3 consists of 16 residues. CDR3: CASSPYGTGASYEQYF. DNA for the CDR3: TGTGCCAGCAGCCCCTACGGGACAGGGGCCTCCTACGAGCAGTACTTC.

This clonotype was seen a handful of times. V is TRBV27 and J is TRBJ2-3, with TRBD2 identical over 11 bases. V was pared by 5 bases and J by 4 bases, with 8 bases of the junction left unmatched. The CDR3 spans 16 residues. The germline V gene has CDR1 MNHEY and CDR2 SMNVEV (reference sequence). The CDR3 protein is CASSPSGLAAPDTQYF. CDR3 nucleotides: TGTGCCAGCAGTCCATCGGGACTAGCGGCACCAGATACGCAGTATTTT.

The chain uses TRBV7-3 and TRBJ1-1; possible D gene TRBD1, 6 bases. This CDR3 comprises 14 residues. Trimming cost V 5 bases and J 2 bases, with 12 bases left between them. Germline V gene sequence: CDR1 SGHTA, CDR2 FQGTGA. The CDR3 reads CASSTGGTNTEAFF. The DNA of the CDR3 is TGTGCCAGCAGCACGGGGGGGACAAACACTGAAGCTTTCTTT.

The chain is built from TRBV12-3 or TRBV12-4 and TRBJ1-1; TRBD1 is a possible D gene (6 bases). The CDR3 is made up of 13 amino acids. Trimming removed 7 bases from V and 10 bases from J, with 19 bases in between. The CDR3 reads CASTITPRTVAFF. The CDR3 DNA follows: TGTGCCAGCACCATAACCCCGAGGACAGTAGCTTTCTTT.

The V gene is TRBV18, the J gene TRBJ2-7; D unresolved. Germline loops: CDR1 KGHSH, CDR2 LQKENI. The length of the CDR3 is 12 residues. Trimming removed 2 bases at V and 2 bases at J, with 4 bases between. As DNA, the CDR3 is TGTGCCAGCTCACCAAGCACCTACGAGCAGTACTTC. This gives the protein CASSPSTYEQYF. The whole variable domain, filled in from reference TRBV18 and TRBJ2-7, reads NAGVMQNPRHLVRRRGQEARLRCSPMKGHSHVYWYRQLPEEGLKFMVYLQKENIIDESGMPKERFSAEFPKEGPSILRIQQVVRGDSAAYFCASSPSTYEQYFGPGTRLTVT.

A few counts support this clonotype. CDR3 coding DNA: TGTGCCACCAGCAGGACCCCGAGGACAGAAGAGACCCAGTACTTC. It yields the protein CATSRTPRTEETQYF. The J gene is TRBJ2-5, the V gene TRBV15; maybe TRBD1 (6 bases). Trimming took 3 bases from V and 3 from J, leaving 14 bases between them. The CDR3 runs to 15 residues. Germline CDR1 LNHNV, CDR2 YYDKDF (reference sequence).

This clonotype was counted a few times. This chain uses TRBV7-7 with TRBJ2-3, with D perhaps matching TRBD1 or TRBD2 (6 bases each). Germline V lookup: CDR1 SSHAT, CDR2 FNYEAQ (reference sequence). V lost 1 base to trimming and J lost 3 bases, with 11 bases between them. The CDR3 length is 15 residues. The CDR3 DNA is TGTGCCAGCAGCTTAGATGGGGGGCCGACAGATACGCAGTATTTT. This translates into CASSLDGGPTDTQYF.

The V gene is TRBV5-1, the J gene TRBJ1-1; D not resolved. Germline V gene lookup returns CDR1 SGHRS and CDR2 YFSETQ. This CDR3 is built from 14 residues. Trimming cost V 1 base and J 10 bases, with 17 bases left between them. This chain's CDR3 is CASSLLLSGFGAFF. DNA for the CDR3: TGCGCCAGCAGCTTGTTGCTATCGGGGTTCGGAGCTTTCTTT.

This clonotype appeared once. V usage is TRBV27 and J usage is TRBJ2-7; 7 nucleotides align to TRBD2. CDR1 and CDR2 (germline): MNHEY, SMNVEV (reference sequence). Losses at the gene ends were 2 bases for V and 3 bases for J; bases not matched to a gene: 4. The CDR3 extends over 14 amino acids. Here the CDR3 reads CASSLRGRGYEQYF. The CDR3 nucleotides read TGTGCCAGCAGTTTACGGGGGAGGGGCTACGAGCAGTACTTC.

The chain has TRBV7-2 and TRBJ2-2; TRBD1 might be the D (5 bases). The CDR3 sequence is 12 residues long. V lost 4 bases and J lost 14, with 14 bases in between. Germline-derived CDR1 and CDR2 are SGHTA and FQGNSA. The CDR3, as DNA: TGTGCCAGCAGCTCCCGTCAGGGTAACCTGTTTTTT. Translating it yields CASSSRQGNLFF.

The rearrangement uses TRBV7-2 and TRBJ1-1, with D maybe TRBD1 (5 bases). The CDR3 extends over 13 amino acids. Germline-derived CDR1 and CDR2 are SGHTA and FQGNSA. V lost 4 bases to trimming and J lost 8 bases, with 14 bases between them. In DNA, the CDR3 is TGTGCCAGCAGCTCGCAGGGTATGAGGGAAGCTTTCTTT. Residues: CASSSQGMREAFF.

The V and J genes are TRBV20-1 and TRBJ1-1, with a possible D match to TRBD1 (6 bases). Germline V gene lookup returns CDR1 DFQATT and CDR2 SNEGSKA (reference sequence). The V end lost 1 base, the J end lost 5 bases, and 11 bases lay between the germline ends. There are 13 residues in the CDR3. For the CDR3, the DNA is TGCAGTGCTAGAGTTGGAGGGGGGACTGAAGCTTTCTTT. It translates to CSARVGGGTEAFF.

The chain carries TRBV20-1 and TRBJ2-7; TRBD1 or TRBD2 may be the D gene (6 bases each). Germline-derived CDR1 and CDR2 are DFQATT and SNEGSKA (reference sequence). The CDR3 has 14 amino acids. V was clipped by 3 bases and J by 0 bases, with 12 bases between them. The CDR3 sequence: CSASRGLVSYEQYF. The CDR3 DNA sequence: TGCAGTGCTAGCCGGGGGCTGGTCTCCTACGAGCAGTACTTC.

This clonotype was counted a few times. The CDR3, as DNA: TGTGCCAGTAACCCGGGTGACAGCGACTATGGCTACACCTTC. It encodes CASNPGDSDYGYTF. The chain carries TRBV19 and TRBJ1-2; a possible D gene is TRBD1 (5 bases). Per the germline V gene, CDR1 is LNHDA and CDR2 is SQIVND (reference sequence). The CDR3 runs 14 residues. V gave up 7 bases and J gave up 3 bases, with 15 bases separating them.

A single count supports this clonotype. The rearrangement joins TRBV18 to TRBJ2-3; D uncertain. This CDR3 comprises 17 residues. The V end was cut by 4 bases, the J end by 3 bases, with 20 bases between. CDR1 KGHSH and CDR2 LQKENI come from the germline V gene. CDR3 in DNA: TGTGCCAGCTCACGCGACCTACTACAGATAGGTACAGATACGCAGTATTTT. The encoded protein is CASSRDLLQIGTDTQYF.